Below are 20 T cell receptor beta chains sequenced from a single sample in a study of T-cell memory formation after mild COVID-19. In TCRdb, the 5' RACE reads were re-called with MiXCR into one record per CDR3 protein. The profile shows 350,000 to 450,000 distinct CDR3 sequences, roughly an eighth of them singletons. The specimen was PBMCs or a T cell subset sorted from them (not recorded which). Every receptor here comes from a young man who had mild COVID-19 (a few samples of this study predate the infection). Cell type and time point are not known.

This clonotype was seen a few times. The CDR3 DNA is TGTGCCAGCAGCTTCATAGCGGGGGTCACAGATACGCAGTATTTT. This encodes CASSFIAGVTDTQYF. This chain links TRBV7-2 with TRBJ2-3, with 9 bases aligning to TRBD2. In germline, CDR1 is SGHTA, CDR2 FQGNSA. The CDR3 covers 15 residues. V was clipped by 3 bases and J by 2 bases; unmatched bases: 3.

The V and J genes are TRBV7-2 and TRBJ1-2; D call uncertain. V lost 4 bases to trimming and J lost 6 bases, with 9 bases between them. Germline values: CDR1 SGHTA, CDR2 FQGNSA. The CDR3 is made up of 12 amino acids. CDR3 sequence: CASSSLRNGYTF. The DNA for the CDR3 is TGTGCCAGCAGCTCCCTTAGAAATGGCTACACCTTC.

The V call is TRBV13, the J call TRBJ2-5; no definite D call. The CDR3 is made up of 15 amino acids. V was cut by 4 bases and J by 0 bases, with 12 bases left in between. CDR1 PRHDT and CDR2 FYEKMQ come from the germline V gene (reference sequence). CDR3: CASSSERYNQETQYF. CDR3 sequence (DNA): TGTGCCAGCAGCTCAGAGAGGTACAACCAAGAGACCCAGTACTTC.

The V call is TRBV27, the J call TRBJ1-5; D might be TRBD1 (5 bases). Germline CDR1 MNHEY, CDR2 SMNVEV (reference sequence). The CDR3 runs 14 residues. With 6 bases removed from V and 6 bases from J, the gap between germline ends came to 15 bases. This CDR3 is CASSKWGGSQPQHF. The DNA of the CDR3 is TGTGCCAGCAGCAAGTGGGGGGGTTCTCAGCCCCAGCATTTT.

There are a few counts of this clonotype. The rearrangement uses TRBV6-2 or TRBV6-3 and TRBJ1-6, with TRBD1 as a possible D gene (6 bases). From germline, CDR1 is MNHEY and CDR2 SVGEGT. The CDR3 is 17 residues long. Trimming shortened V by 2 bases and J by 5 bases, and 16 bases separated the two germline ends. CDR3 residues: CASSYPSGGADNSPLHF. CDR3 bases: TGTGCCAGCAGTTACCCGTCCGGGGGGGCCGATAATTCACCCCTCCACTTT.

J is TRBJ1-5 and V is TRBV6-1, with 10 positions matching TRBD1. Germline CDR1 is MNHNS and CDR2 is SASEGT. Germline trimming cut 0 bases from V and 2 bases from J; bases unmatched to any gene: 7. The CDR3 covers 18 residues. The CDR3 nucleotides read TGTGCCAGCAGTGAAGCGTTGGGGACAGGGGTTCGCAATCAGCCCCAGCATTTT. It is translated as CASSEALGTGVRNQPQHF.

V is TRBV10-3 and J is TRBJ2-2; D is perhaps TRBD1 (7 bases). V lost 0 bases and J lost 5, with 16 bases in between. CDR1 is ENHRY and CDR2 is SYGVKD in the germline V gene. This CDR3 region has 17 residues. The CDR3 region is CAISESPPTGRTGELFF. CDR3 coding DNA: TGTGCCATCAGTGAGTCGCCCCCGACAGGGAGGACCGGGGAGCTGTTTTTT.

The chain is built from TRBV5-1 and TRBJ2-1, with a weak D call TRBD2 (6 bases). Per the germline V gene, CDR1 is SGHRS and CDR2 is YFSETQ. The CDR3 runs 15 residues. V dropped 4 bases and J dropped 2 bases, with 13 bases sitting between them. The DNA for the CDR3 is TGCGCCAGCAGCGGCGGGACTTCCCCCTACAATGAGCAGTTCTTC. This translates into CASSGGTSPYNEQFF.

This clonotype showed up many times. The chain combines TRBV5-1 with TRBJ2-5; 8 nucleotides align to TRBD2. Germline trimming cut 4 bases from V and 4 bases from J; bases unmatched to any gene: 9. The CDR3 extends over 15 amino acids. Germline values: CDR1 SGHRS, CDR2 YFSETQ. The CDR3 loop is CASSMGLVSGETQYF. The CDR3 region has the DNA TGCGCCAGCAGCATGGGACTAGTGAGTGGAGAGACCCAGTACTTC.

The rearrangement links TRBV6-4 to TRBJ2-7; TRBD1 might be the D (6 bases). CDR1 and CDR2 (germline): MRHNA, SNTAGT. The V gene lost 2 bases and the J gene lost 4 bases, with 15 bases spanning the gap. CDR3 length equals 15 residues. CDR3 sequence (DNA): TGTGCCAGCAGTGACCCAGGTAGGACAGATTACGAGCAGTACGTC. Protein sequence: CASSDPGRTDYEQYV.

Only a few counts were recorded for this clonotype. This chain links TRBV7-3 with TRBJ2-1; 13 bases fit TRBD2. This CDR3 contains 17 residues. The V gene's germline CDR1 is SGHTA and CDR2 FQGTGA. The V gene end was trimmed by 0 bases and the J gene end by 9 bases; junction bases not matched to a gene: 8. DNA of the CDR3: TGTGCCAGCAGCTTAACTGGTAGGGGACTAGCGGGGATTGAGCAGTTCTTC. It yields the protein CASSLTGRGLAGIEQFF.

The rearrangement uses TRBV6-2 or TRBV6-3 and TRBJ2-7; 8 positions agree with TRBD2. Losses at the gene ends were 8 bases for V and 1 base for J; bases not matched to a gene: 4. Germline V CDR1 and CDR2: MNHEY, SVGEGT. The CDR3 is 13 residues long. CDR3 protein: CASRREGSYEQYV. The CDR3 DNA reads as TGTGCCAGCCGCCGGGAGGGTTCCTACGAGCAGTACGTC.

This clonotype was recorded at least ten times. The chain has TRBV20-1 and TRBJ2-3, with TRBD2 matching over 9 bases. Germline V gene data show CDR1 as DFQATT and CDR2 as SNEGSKA (reference sequence). J was trimmed by 4 bases and V by 5 bases; bases with no gene match: 10. This CDR3 contains 15 residues. The DNA of the CDR3 is TGCAGTGCTCCCTGGGCGGGGGGGCCGGCAGATACGCAGTATTTT. Protein: CSAPWAGGPADTQYF.

The chain uses TRBV11-2 and TRBJ2-5, with D perhaps TRBD1 (5 bases). Trimming took off 6 bases at V and 5 bases at J, with 16 bases between the two ends. Germline V gene sequence: CDR1 SGHAT, CDR2 FQNNGV. CDR3 length equals 14 residues. The CDR3 DNA reads as TGTGCCAGCAGTTATACAGGTCCGCAGGAGACCCAGTACTTC. Translation gives CASSYTGPQETQYF.

This clonotype turned up a few times. The chain has TRBV20-1 and TRBJ1-6; 9 nucleotides align to TRBD1. V dropped 8 bases and J dropped 8; count of bases not matched to a gene: 13. From germline, CDR1 is DFQATT and CDR2 SNEGSKA (reference sequence). This CDR3 has 15 residues. This CDR3 reads CSLFATGTGHSPLHF. The CDR3 DNA is TGCAGTCTCTTCGCAACCGGGACAGGGCATTCACCCCTCCACTTT.

The rearrangement links TRBV24-1 to TRBJ2-1, with D perhaps TRBD1 (6 bases). Trimming took off 2 bases at V and 11 bases at J, with 12 bases between the two ends. Germline V gives CDR1 KGHDR, CDR2 SFDVKD. The CDR3 spans 13 residues. The CDR3 reads CATSDSSWGQQFF. The CDR3 DNA follows: TGTGCCACCAGTGATTCCTCCTGGGGGCAGCAGTTCTTC.

Details on this clonotype: With a much larger clone just one base away, this may be a read error. The chain has TRBV2 and TRBJ1-1; D unresolved. Germline assignment: CDR1 SNHLY and CDR2 FYNNEI. This CDR3 is built from 12 residues. The CDR3 DNA reads as TGCACCAGCAGTGAGATGAACACTGAAGCTTTCTTT. Protein sequence: CTSSEMNTEAFF.

This chain uses TRBV3-1 with TRBJ1-2, with 7 bases that match TRBD1. The germline V gene has CDR1 LGHDT and CDR2 YNNKEL (reference sequence). V gave up 3 bases and J gave up 3 bases; unmatched junction bases: 7. CDR3 length: 15 residues. The CDR3 loop reads CASSHLDREDYGYTF. CDR3 nucleotide sequence: TGTGCCAGCAGCCATTTAGACAGGGAGGACTATGGCTACACCTTC.

This clonotype was detected a few times. This chain links TRBV7-9 with TRBJ1-2; 9 nucleotides agree with TRBD1. J gave up 8 bases and V 5 bases, and 9 bases lay outside the gene matches. Germline CDR1 is SEHNR and CDR2 is FQNEAQ (reference sequence). This CDR3 contains 14 residues. CDR3 sequence reads: CASSPRDRAQGYTF. In DNA form, the CDR3 reads TGTGCCAGCAGCCCCCGGGACAGGGCGCAAGGCTACACCTTC.

The gene calls are TRBV12-3 or TRBV12-4 and TRBJ2-3; a weak D match, TRBD1 (6 bases). CDR3 length equals 15 residues. V was trimmed by 5 bases and J by 1 base, leaving 13 bases between them. In DNA form, the CDR3 reads TGTGCCAGCAGTCTAACAGGGTACGGCACAGATACGCAGTATTTT. Residues: CASSLTGYGTDTQYF.